Shown below are 26 T cell receptor beta chains from a single sample sequenced in a study of tumor and adjacent non-tumor tissue in lung cancer. The library came from three nested PCR rounds adapted from ARM-PCR protocols. TCRdb fed the multiplex PCR reads into MiXCR, producing one record per CDR3 protein. Here the sample spans fewer than 120,000 distinct CDR3 sequences, around 82% being singletons. RNA was extracted from bulk tissue without any cell sorting. The sequenced material came from lung tumor tissue. Every receptor here comes from a man between 65 and 85 years old with non-small cell lung cancer.

Comments on this clonotype: An end of the junction does not agree with germline; a read error may underlie this. This chain connects TRBV7-9 to TRBJ2-5, with D possibly being TRBD2 (5 bases). The CDR3 covers 15 residues. In germline, CDR1 is SEHNR, CDR2 FQNEAQ (reference sequence). CDR3 residues: CASSLVVRDRETQYF. The CDR3 nucleotides are TGTGCCAGCAGCTTAGTCGTGAGGGATCGAGAGACCCAATACTTC.

Concerning this clonotype: At one of its ends the junction is not consistent with the germline gene, which may arise from a read error. This chain joins TRBV11-3 and TRBJ2-1; D is possibly TRBD1 (6 bases). The CDR3 has 16 residues. Germline loops: CDR1 SGHNT, CDR2 YENEEA. Written as DNA, the CDR3 is TGTGCCAGTAGCTTAGATCCCACGTGGGGCAGGGGCGAGCAGTTCTTC. It encodes CASSLDPTWGRGEQFF.

The gene calls are TRBV28 and TRBJ1-1, with D possibly being TRBD1 (5 bases). The CDR3 length is 15 residues. Germline values: CDR1 MDHEN, CDR2 SYDVKM. Trimming removed 5 bases at V and 4 bases at J, with 17 bases between. The chain's CDR3 is CASSPHAGTGTEAFF. CDR3 bases: TGTGCCAGCAGTCCCCATGCAGGGACTGGCACTGAAGCTTTCTTT.

This clonotype was detected only once. A read error may explain this, as a much larger clone is one base away. J is TRBJ2-7 and V is TRBV20-1; D may be TRBD1 or TRBD2 (5 bases each). V was clipped by 8 bases and J by 6 bases, with 23 bases between them. The CDR3 runs 14 residues. From germline, CDR1 is DFQATT and CDR2 SNEGSKA (reference sequence). CDR3 sequence reads: CSPIEGGSRGEQYF. The CDR3 nucleotides are TGCAGTCCTATTGAAGGTGGTTCGAGGGGCGAGCAGTACTTC.

Note on this clonotype: One junction end does not reproduce the germline sequence, and a read error may be involved. This rearrangement joins TRBV6-6 to TRBJ1-5; D unresolved. The length of the CDR3 is 18 residues. Looked up from germline, CDR1 is MNHNY and CDR2 is SVGAGI (reference sequence). This CDR3 reads CASSYFWWEQNSNKPQHF. The CDR3 DNA is TGTGCCAGCAGTTACTTCTGGTGGGAACAGAATAGCAATAAGCCCCAGCATTTT.

The V and J genes are TRBV6-2 or TRBV6-3 and TRBJ1-5; D is possibly TRBD1 (5 bases). CDR3 length: 15 amino acids. CDR1 is MNHEY and CDR2 is SVGEGT in the germline V gene. V gave up 9 bases and J gave up 6 bases, with 21 bases separating them. The CDR3 DNA sequence: TGTGCCAGTATCCCGGGGCCCCAAGAGGGTCAGCCCCAGCATTTT. This encodes CASIPGPQEGQPQHF.

As for this clonotype: Mismatch with germline at one junction end may stem from a read error. This chain connects TRBV5-6 to TRBJ2-5; D is unclear. The CDR3 spans 14 residues. CDR1 SGHDT and CDR2 YYEEEE come from the germline V gene. DNA of the CDR3: TGTGCCAGCAGCTGTGACTTCAGTGGAGAGACCCAATACTTC. As protein: CASSCDFSGETQYF.

V usage is TRBV5-1 and J usage is TRBJ1-6; 7 nucleotides agree with TRBD1. The CDR3 sequence is 14 residues long. CDR1 is SGHRS and CDR2 is YFSETQ in the germline V gene. Trimming cost V 2 bases and J 7 bases; bases outside gene matches: 3. The CDR3 loop reads CASSFRDSNSPLHF. As DNA, the CDR3 is TGCGCCAGCAGCTTCCGGGACAGCAATTCACCCCTCCACTTT.

On this clonotype: At one end, the junction sequence differs from germline, possibly due to a read error. The chain joins TRBV13 to TRBJ2-2, with D possibly being TRBD2 (5 bases). The germline gives CDR1 PRHDT, CDR2 FYEKMQ (reference sequence). This CDR3 spans 13 amino acids. CDR3 in amino acids: CASSPGLTGELLF. CDR3 DNA sequence: TGTGCCAGCAGCCCCGGACTTACCGGGGAGCTGCTTTTT.

On this clonotype itself: Just one base apart from a much larger clone, this may be a read error. The CDR3 sequence: CSAQKNTGELFF. CDR3 DNA: TGCAGTGCACAAAAGAACACCGGGGAGCTGTTTTTT. The rearrangement joins TRBV20-1 to TRBJ2-2; D remains ambiguous. V was pared by 6 bases and J by 1 base, with 6 bases between. The germline gives CDR1 DFQATT, CDR2 SNEGSKA (reference sequence). The CDR3 runs 12 residues.

This clonotype appeared a single time. One end of the junction does not line up with germline, which may come from a read error. This chain links TRBV20-1 with TRBJ2-3; maybe TRBD2 (6 bases). There are 15 residues in the CDR3. Germline CDR1 reads DFQATT; CDR2 reads SNEGSKA (reference sequence). The CDR3 sequence is CGVRDWGVSTYTQYF. The CDR3 coding sequence is TGCGGTGTTAGGGATTGGGGGGTTAGCACATATACGCAGTATTTC.

The V and J genes are TRBV6-2 or TRBV6-3 and TRBJ2-3; D may be TRBD1 (5 bases). Gene TRBJ1-5 matches the end of the DNA better, so the J call may be wrong. Germline-derived CDR1 and CDR2 are MNHEY and SVGEGT. This CDR3 contains 15 residues. CDR3 in DNA: TGTGCCAGCAATTGCCGGGCCCCGCAGACAGATACGCAGCATTTT. Protein sequence: CASNCRAPQTDTQHF.

As regards this clonotype: The conserved phenylalanine or tryptophan is not found at the CDR3 terminus, so this likely reflects a read error. The V gene is TRBV29-1, the J gene TRBJ2-3; D may be TRBD2 (5 bases). CDR1 is SQVTM, CDR2 ANQGSEA, per germline. The CDR3 runs 14 residues. CDR3 region: CSVDRASSTDMQYY. CDR3 coding DNA: TGCAGCGTTGATAGAGCGTCTAGCACAGATATGCAGTATTAT.

Points on this clonotype: A junction boundary mismatches the germline segment, possibly from a read error. V gene TRBV10-2 combines with J gene TRBJ1-2; the D is unclear. CDR3 length: 13 amino acids. CDR1 is WSHSY and CDR2 is SAAADI in the germline V gene. This CDR3 reads CASSEPSWMQANF. Written as DNA, the CDR3 is TGCGCCAGCAGTGAGCCGAGCTGGATGCAGGCCAACTTC.

Worth noting for this clonotype: An end of the junction differs from the germline gene, which may be a read error. The chain couples TRBV5-1 to TRBJ2-3; weak D call: TRBD2 (5 bases). Per the germline V gene, CDR1 is SGHRS and CDR2 is YFSETQ. The CDR3 extends over 15 amino acids. The CDR3 loop is CASCLRVQTTDTQYF. The CDR3 nucleotides are TGTGCCAGCTGCTTGCGGGTTCAAACCACAGATACGCAGTATTTT.

In regard to this clonotype: An end of the junction differs from the germline gene, which may be a read error. V and J are TRBV5-4 and TRBJ2-7; D is possibly TRBD1 (5 bases). CDR1 is SGHNT and CDR2 is YYREEE in the germline V gene (reference sequence). The CDR3 consists of 14 residues. As DNA, the CDR3 is TGTCCCAGCTGCGTGCTCGGCAGGGACTACGAGCAGTACTTC. Translating gives CPSCVLGRDYEQYF. The variable domain in full, with the rest retrieved from reference TRBV5-4 and TRBJ2-7, is ETGVTQSPTHLIKTRGQQVTLRCSSQSGHNTVSWYQQALGQGPQFIFQYYREEENGRGNFPPRFSGLQFPNYSSELNVNALELDDSALYLCPSCVLGRDYEQYFGPGTRLTVT.

About this clonotype itself: An end of the junction does not agree with germline; a read error may underlie this. This rearrangement joins TRBV6-5 to TRBJ1-2, with D tentatively TRBD1 (5 bases). CDR3 length: 16 amino acids. Germline V gene sequence: CDR1 MNHEY, CDR2 SVGAGI. CDR3 in amino acids: CTSSYSGAGQLSGYTF. The CDR3 DNA reads TGTACCAGCAGTTACTCCGGGGCAGGGCAGCTGAGTGGCTACACCTTC.

Worth noting for this clonotype: At one of its ends the junction is not consistent with the germline gene, which may arise from a read error. This CDR3 reads CAGRTGTGLVTKAFF. CDR3 sequence (DNA): TGTGCGGGCAGGACCGGGACAGGGTTGGTCACTAAAGCTTTCTTT. V is TRBV6-5 and J is TRBJ1-1; 9 bases agree with TRBD1. Germline V lookup: CDR1 MNHEY, CDR2 SVGAGI. CDR3 length: 15 residues.

About this clonotype itself: The junction departs from germline at one end; a sequencing error may be responsible. The gene calls are TRBV11-2 and TRBJ2-3; TRBD2 matches 11 bases. The CDR3 extends over 20 amino acids. Germline V lookup: CDR1 SGHAT, CDR2 FQNNGV. This CDR3 reads CASSLISRLAGGASTDTQCF. The DNA for the CDR3 is TGTGCCAGCAGTTTAATATCTCGCCTAGCGGGGGGAGCTAGCACAGATACGCAGTGTTTT.

Of note for this clonotype: Here the CDR3 omits its conserved ending phenylalanine or tryptophan, so a read error is the likely source. The chain recombines TRBV7-8 with TRBJ2-7; no clear D gene. The CDR3 totals 16 residues. In germline, CDR1 is SGHVS, CDR2 FQNEAQ. CDR3 residues: CASSLLVAAKRYEQYL. The CDR3 coding sequence is TGTGCTAGCAGCCTCCTAGTGGCGGCGAAGCGATACGAGCAGTACTTA.

Worth noting for this clonotype: The junction differs from germline at one of its ends, possibly a read error. The rearrangement uses TRBV4-3 and TRBJ2-7, with 14 bases aligning to TRBD2. CDR3 length: 21 residues. Germline values: CDR1 LGHNA, CDR2 YSLEER. Here the CDR3 reads CANSQARNSIGLAGGSYEQYF. The DNA for the CDR3 is TGCGCCAACAGCCAAGCCCGTAACTCAATAGGACTAGCGGGAGGCTCCTACGAGCAGTACTTC.

Note on this clonotype: Relative to the germline gene, one junction end is altered; a read error may explain this. The chain combines TRBV4-2 with TRBJ2-7; D is ambiguous. Germline lookup yields CDR1 LGHNA and CDR2 YNFKEQ. The CDR3 totals 15 residues. The CDR3 here is CASSEETGNLIEQYF. CDR3 sequence (DNA): TGTGCCAGCAGCGAAGAAACCGGAAATCTGATCGAGCAGTACTTC.

Notes on this clonotype: As the CDR3 is not closed by the conserved phenylalanine or tryptophan, this likely results from a read error. The J gene is TRBJ1-2, the V gene TRBV29-1; D gene uncertain. Germline lookup yields CDR1 SQVTM and CDR2 ANQGSEA. The CDR3 contains 13 residues. The CDR3 bases are TGCAACGTTGTCCAGACGGGAGCCTATGGCTACACCTCC. Translating it yields CNVVQTGAYGYTS.

As regards this clonotype: This is likely a read error, given that the CDR3 carries no conserved phenylalanine or tryptophan at its end. The DNA is omitted, as the CDR3 cannot be located on it reliably, and the CDR3 follows TCRdb's listing. V and J are TRBV12-3 or TRBV12-4 and TRBJ1-2. Ends included, the CDR3 has 12 residues. The chain's CDR3 is CASSYGFYGYII.

The table lists this clonotype with many counts. J is TRBJ2-4 and V is TRBV5-6; 8 nucleotides match TRBD2. CDR1 SGHDT and CDR2 YYEEEE come from the germline V gene. The V and J ends lost 4 bases and 1 base, in that order; junction bases with no gene match: 10. The CDR3 is 17 residues long. CDR3 sequence: CASSPTGGGRAKNIQYF. In nucleotides, the CDR3 is TGTGCCAGCAGCCCCACCGGGGGGGGGAGGGCCAAAAACATTCAGTACTTC.

In regard to this clonotype: The junction departs from germline at one end; a sequencing error may be responsible. The J gene is TRBJ2-5, the V gene TRBV12-3 or TRBV12-4, with TRBD2 identical over 8 bases. The CDR3 covers 20 residues. The CDR3 coding sequence is TGTGCCAGCAGAAAAGGCGATCACCCGACTAGCGAGCTTCCCCAGGAGATCCAGTACTTC. Its translation is CASRKGDHPTSELPQEIQYF.